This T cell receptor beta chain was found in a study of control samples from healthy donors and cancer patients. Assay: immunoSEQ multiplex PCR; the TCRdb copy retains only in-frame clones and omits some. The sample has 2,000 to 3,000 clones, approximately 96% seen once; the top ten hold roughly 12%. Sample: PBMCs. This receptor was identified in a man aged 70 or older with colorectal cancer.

The CDR3 protein is CASSPLRIIQGDTEAFF. The CDR3 DNA reads as TGCGCCAGCAGCCCCTTACGCATAATTCAGGGGGACACTGAAGCTTTCTTT. The chain uses TRBV4-1 and TRBJ1-1, with 7 bases fitting TRBD1. The V and J ends lost 4 bases and 3 bases, in that order; junction bases with no gene match: 14. Per germline, CDR1 MGHRA and CDR2 YSYEKL. The CDR3 length is 17 residues.